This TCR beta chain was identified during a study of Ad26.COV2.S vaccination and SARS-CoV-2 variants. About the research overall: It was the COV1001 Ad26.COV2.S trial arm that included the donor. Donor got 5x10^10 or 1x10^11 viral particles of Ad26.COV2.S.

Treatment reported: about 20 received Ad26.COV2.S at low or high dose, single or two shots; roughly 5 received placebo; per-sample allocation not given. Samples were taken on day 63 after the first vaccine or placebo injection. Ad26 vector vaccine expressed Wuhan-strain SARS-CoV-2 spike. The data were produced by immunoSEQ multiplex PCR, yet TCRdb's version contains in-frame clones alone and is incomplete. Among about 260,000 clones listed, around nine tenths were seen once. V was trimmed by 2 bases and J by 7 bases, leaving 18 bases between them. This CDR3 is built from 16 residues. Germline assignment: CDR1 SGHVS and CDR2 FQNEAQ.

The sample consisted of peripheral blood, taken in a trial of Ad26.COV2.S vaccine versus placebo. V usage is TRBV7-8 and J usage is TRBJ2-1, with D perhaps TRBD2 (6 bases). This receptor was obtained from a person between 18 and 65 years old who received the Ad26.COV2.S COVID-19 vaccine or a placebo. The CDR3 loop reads CASSLSFGGPENEQFF. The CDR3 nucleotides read TGTGCCAGCAGCTTATCCTTCGGGGGACCCGAAAATGAGCAGTTCTTC.